This T cell receptor (beta chain) was identified during a study of PD-L1 blockade in urothelial cancer. Study overall: Study patients had been treated with 0 to 3 previous chemotherapy regimens. Blood samples had a median of approximately 150,000 T cells.

Assay used: immunoSEQ multiplex PCR; TCRdb lists only in-frame clones, some missing. The sample shows about 36,000 clones, approximately 80% of them seen only once. Germline loops: CDR1 MNHNY, CDR2 SVGAGI (reference sequence). The CDR3 sequence is 13 residues long. The V end lost 7 bases, the J end lost 4 bases, and 14 bases lay between the germline ends. Time point specified: peripheral blood 6 weeks after treatment start. The chain couples TRBV6-6 to TRBJ2-7; TRBD1 is a possible D gene (5 bases). This TCR was sampled from a man aged 40-50 years with urothelial cancer. The sequencing here drew on PBMCs, taken around atezolizumab (anti-PD-L1) treatment. This chain's CDR3 is CASTQGDLYEQYF. In DNA form, the CDR3 reads TGTGCCAGCACTCAAGGGGATCTATACGAGCAGTACTTC.